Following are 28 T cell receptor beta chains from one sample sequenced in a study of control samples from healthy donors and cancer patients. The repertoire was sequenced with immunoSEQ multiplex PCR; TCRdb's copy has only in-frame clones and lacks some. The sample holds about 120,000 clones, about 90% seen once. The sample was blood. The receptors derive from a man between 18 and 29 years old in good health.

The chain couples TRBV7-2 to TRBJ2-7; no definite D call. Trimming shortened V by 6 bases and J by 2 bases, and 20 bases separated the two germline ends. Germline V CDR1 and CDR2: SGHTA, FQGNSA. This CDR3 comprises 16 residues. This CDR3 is CASSRPRTTLTYEQYF. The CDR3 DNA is TGTGCCAGCAGTCGTCCCCGGACCACACTCACCTACGAGCAGTACTTC.

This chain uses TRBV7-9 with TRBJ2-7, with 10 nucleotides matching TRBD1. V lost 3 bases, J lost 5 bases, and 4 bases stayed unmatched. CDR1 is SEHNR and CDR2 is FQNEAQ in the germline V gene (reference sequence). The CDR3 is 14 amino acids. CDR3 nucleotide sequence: TGTGCCAGCAGCTTTAGGGGGACAGGGGACGAGCAGTACTTC. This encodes CASSFRGTGDEQYF.

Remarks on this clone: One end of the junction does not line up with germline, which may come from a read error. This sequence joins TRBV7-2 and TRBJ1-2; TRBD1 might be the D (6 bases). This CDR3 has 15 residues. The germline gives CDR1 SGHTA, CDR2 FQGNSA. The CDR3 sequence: CASSLARGVSYGYTF. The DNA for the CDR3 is TGTGCCAGCAGCCTAGCGAGGGGGGTTTCCTATGGCTACACCTTC.

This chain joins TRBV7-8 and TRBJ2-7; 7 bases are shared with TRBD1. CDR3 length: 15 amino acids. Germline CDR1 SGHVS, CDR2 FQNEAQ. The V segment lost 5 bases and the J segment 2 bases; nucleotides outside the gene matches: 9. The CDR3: CASSKTLGTAYEQYF. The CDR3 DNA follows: TGTGCCAGCAGCAAGACCTTAGGGACAGCCTACGAGCAGTACTTC.

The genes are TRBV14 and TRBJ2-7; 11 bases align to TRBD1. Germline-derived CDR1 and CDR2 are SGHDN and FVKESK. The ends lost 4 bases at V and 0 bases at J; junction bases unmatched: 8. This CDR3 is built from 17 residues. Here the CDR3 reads CASSPRTGGPSSYEQYF. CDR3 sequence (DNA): TGTGCCAGCAGCCCACGGACAGGGGGCCCGAGCTCCTACGAGCAGTACTTC.

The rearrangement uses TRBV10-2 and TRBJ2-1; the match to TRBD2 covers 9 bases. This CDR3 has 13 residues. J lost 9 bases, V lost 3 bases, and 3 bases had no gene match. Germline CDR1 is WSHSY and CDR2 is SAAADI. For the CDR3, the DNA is TGCGCCAGCAGTGATAAGACTAGCGGTGAGCAGTTCTTC. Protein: CASSDKTSGEQFF.

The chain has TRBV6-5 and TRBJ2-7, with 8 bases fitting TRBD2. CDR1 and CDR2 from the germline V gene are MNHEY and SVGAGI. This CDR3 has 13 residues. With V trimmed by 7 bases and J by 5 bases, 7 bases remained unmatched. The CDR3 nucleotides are TGTGCCAGCACCCGGACTAGCAAGGACGAGCAGTACTTC. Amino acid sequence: CASTRTSKDEQYF.

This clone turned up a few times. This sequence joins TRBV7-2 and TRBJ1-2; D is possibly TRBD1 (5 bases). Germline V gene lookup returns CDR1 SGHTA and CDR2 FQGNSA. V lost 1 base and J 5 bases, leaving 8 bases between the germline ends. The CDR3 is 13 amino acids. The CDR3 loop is CASSLGGMYGYTF. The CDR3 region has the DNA TGTGCCAGCAGCTTAGGGGGGATGTATGGCTACACCTTC.

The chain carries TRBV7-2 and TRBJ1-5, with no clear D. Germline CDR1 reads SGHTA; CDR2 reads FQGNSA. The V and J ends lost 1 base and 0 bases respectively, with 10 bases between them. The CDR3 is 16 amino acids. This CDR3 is CASSLGSAYSNQPQHF. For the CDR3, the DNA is TGTGCCAGCAGCTTAGGGTCAGCCTATAGCAATCAGCCCCAGCATTTT.

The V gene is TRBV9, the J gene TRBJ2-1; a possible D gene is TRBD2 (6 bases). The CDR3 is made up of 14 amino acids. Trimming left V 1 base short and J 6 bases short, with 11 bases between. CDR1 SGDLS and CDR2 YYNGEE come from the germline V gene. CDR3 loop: CASSVMGGSNEQFF. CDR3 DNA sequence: TGTGCCAGCAGCGTAATGGGGGGAAGCAATGAGCAGTTCTTC.

CDR3 sequence reads: CASSEFSAPRRGEQFF. The CDR3 DNA follows: TGTGCCAGCAGTGAGTTTAGCGCCCCACGTCGTGGTGAGCAGTTCTTC. V usage is TRBV9 and J usage is TRBJ2-1, with D perhaps matching TRBD2 (5 bases). This CDR3 has 16 residues. CDR1 is SGDLS and CDR2 is YYNGEE in the germline V gene. Trimming removed 5 bases at V and 9 bases at J, with 24 bases between.

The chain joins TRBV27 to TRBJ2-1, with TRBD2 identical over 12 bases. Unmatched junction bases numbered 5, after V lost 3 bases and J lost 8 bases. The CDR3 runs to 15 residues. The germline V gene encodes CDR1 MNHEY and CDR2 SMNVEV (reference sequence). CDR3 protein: CASSLSSGRVDEQFF. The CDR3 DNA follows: TGTGCCAGCAGTTTGTCTAGCGGGAGGGTGGATGAGCAGTTCTTC.

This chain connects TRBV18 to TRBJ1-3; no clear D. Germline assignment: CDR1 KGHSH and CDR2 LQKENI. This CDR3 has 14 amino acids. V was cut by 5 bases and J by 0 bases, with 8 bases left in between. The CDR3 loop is CASSGGNSGNTIYF. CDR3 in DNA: TGTGCCAGCTCAGGCGGGAACTCTGGAAACACCATATATTTT.

The chain's CDR3 is CASSISFRGTGTGELFF. The CDR3 DNA follows: TGTGCCAGTAGTATTTCCTTTCGGGGGACAGGTACCGGGGAGCTGTTTTTT. This rearrangement joins TRBV19 to TRBJ2-2; 8 nucleotides line up with TRBD1. The V segment lost 3 bases and the J segment 5 bases; nucleotides outside the gene matches: 11. This CDR3 is 17 amino acids long. Germline-derived CDR1 and CDR2 are LNHDA and SQIVND (reference sequence).

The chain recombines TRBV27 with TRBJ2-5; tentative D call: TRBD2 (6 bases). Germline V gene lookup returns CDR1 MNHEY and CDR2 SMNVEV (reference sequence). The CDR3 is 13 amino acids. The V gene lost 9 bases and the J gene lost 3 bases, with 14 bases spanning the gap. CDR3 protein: CASGGTLEETQYF. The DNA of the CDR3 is TGTGCCAGTGGGGGGACGTTAGAAGAGACCCAGTACTTC.

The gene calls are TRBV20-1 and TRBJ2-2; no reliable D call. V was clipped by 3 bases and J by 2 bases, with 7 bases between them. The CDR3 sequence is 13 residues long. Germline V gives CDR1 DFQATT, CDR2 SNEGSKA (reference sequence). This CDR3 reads CSASYSNTGELFF. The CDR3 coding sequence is TGCAGTGCTAGTTACAGTAACACCGGGGAGCTGTTTTTT.

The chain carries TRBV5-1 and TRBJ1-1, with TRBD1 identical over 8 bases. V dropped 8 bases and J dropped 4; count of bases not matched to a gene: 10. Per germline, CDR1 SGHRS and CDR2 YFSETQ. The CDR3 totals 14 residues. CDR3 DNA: TGCGCCAGTTCTCAGGGGGCTGGAAGCACTGAAGCTTTCTTT. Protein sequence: CASSQGAGSTEAFF. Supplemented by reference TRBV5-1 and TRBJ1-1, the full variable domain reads KAGVTQTPRYLIKTRGQQVTLSCSPISGHRSVSWYQQTPGQGLQFLFEYFSETQRNKGNFPGRFSGRQFSNSRSEMNVSTLELGDSALYLCASSQGAGSTEAFFGQGTRLTVV.

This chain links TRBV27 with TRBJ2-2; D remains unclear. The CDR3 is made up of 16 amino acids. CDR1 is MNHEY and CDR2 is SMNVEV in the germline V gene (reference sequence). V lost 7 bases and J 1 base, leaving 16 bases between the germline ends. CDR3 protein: CASNVKVALNTGELFF. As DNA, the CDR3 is TGTGCCAGCAACGTAAAAGTGGCGCTGAACACCGGGGAGCTGTTTTTT.

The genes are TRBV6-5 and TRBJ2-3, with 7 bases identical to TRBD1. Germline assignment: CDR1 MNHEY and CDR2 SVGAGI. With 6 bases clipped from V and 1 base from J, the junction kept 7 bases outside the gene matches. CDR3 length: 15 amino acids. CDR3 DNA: TGTGCCAGCAGACCCGCGGACAGGCGCACAGATACGCAGTATTTT. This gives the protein CASRPADRRTDTQYF.

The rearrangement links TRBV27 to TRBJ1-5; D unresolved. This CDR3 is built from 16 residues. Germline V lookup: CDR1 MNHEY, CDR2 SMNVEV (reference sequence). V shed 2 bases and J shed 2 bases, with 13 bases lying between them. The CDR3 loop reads CASSLRGQIGNQPQHF. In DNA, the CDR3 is TGTGCCAGCAGTTTAAGAGGGCAAATCGGCAATCAGCCCCAGCATTTT.

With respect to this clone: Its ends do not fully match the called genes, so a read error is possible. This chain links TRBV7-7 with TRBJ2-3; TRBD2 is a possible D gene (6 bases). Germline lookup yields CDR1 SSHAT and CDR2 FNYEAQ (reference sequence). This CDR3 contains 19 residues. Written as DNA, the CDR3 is TGTGCTAGCAGCTTTTTCTGGCGGGGCACCACATCTAGCACAGATACGCAGTATTTT. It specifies CASSFFWRGTTSSTDTQYF.

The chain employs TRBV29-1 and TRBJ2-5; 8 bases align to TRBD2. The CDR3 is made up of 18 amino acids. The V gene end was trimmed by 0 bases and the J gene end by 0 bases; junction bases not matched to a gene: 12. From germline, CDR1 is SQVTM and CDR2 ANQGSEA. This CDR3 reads CSVEDPQREKSYQETQYF. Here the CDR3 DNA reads TGCAGCGTTGAAGATCCGCAGCGGGAGAAATCGTACCAAGAGACCCAGTACTTC.

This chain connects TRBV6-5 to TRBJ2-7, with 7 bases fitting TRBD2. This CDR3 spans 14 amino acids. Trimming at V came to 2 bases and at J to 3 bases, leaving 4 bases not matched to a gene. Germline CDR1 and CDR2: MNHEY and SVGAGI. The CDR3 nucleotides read TGTGCCAGCAGTTACGGGGAGGGTAGCTACGAGCAGTACTTC. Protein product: CASSYGEGSYEQYF.

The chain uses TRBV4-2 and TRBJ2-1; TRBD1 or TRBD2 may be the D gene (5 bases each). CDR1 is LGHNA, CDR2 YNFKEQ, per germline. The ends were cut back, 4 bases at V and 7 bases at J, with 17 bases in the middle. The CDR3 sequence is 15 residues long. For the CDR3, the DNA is TGTGCCAGCAGCCGAACCCTCACCGGGACGAATGAGCAGTTCTTC. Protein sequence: CASSRTLTGTNEQFF.

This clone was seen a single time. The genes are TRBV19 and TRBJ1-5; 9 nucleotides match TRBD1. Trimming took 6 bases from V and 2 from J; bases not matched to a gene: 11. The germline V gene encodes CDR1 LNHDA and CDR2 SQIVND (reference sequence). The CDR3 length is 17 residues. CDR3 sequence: CASRPGQGPWGNQPQHF. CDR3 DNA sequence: TGTGCCAGTAGGCCGGGACAGGGACCCTGGGGCAATCAGCCCCAGCATTTT.

CDR3: CASSSRGAGVSYEQYF. As DNA, the CDR3 is TGTGCCAGCAGCTCCCGGGGGGCAGGGGTATCCTACGAGCAGTACTTC. The chain joins TRBV7-9 to TRBJ2-7; tentative D call: TRBD2 (7 bases). The V gene's germline CDR1 is SEHNR and CDR2 FQNEAQ (reference sequence). V lost 4 bases to trimming and J lost 1 base, with 17 bases between them. The length of the CDR3 is 16 residues.

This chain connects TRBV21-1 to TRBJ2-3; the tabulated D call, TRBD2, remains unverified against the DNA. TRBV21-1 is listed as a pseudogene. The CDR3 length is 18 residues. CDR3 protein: CASSQLGEGSRSADTQYF. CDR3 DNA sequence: TGTGCCAGCAGCCAATTGGGGGAGGGATCGAGGTCGGCAGATACGCAGTATTTT.

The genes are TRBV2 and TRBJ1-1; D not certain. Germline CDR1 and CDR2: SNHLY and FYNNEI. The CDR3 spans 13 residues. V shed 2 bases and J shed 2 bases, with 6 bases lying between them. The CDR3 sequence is CASSEIRNTEAFF. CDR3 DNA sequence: TGTGCCAGCAGTGAAATCCGTAACACTGAAGCTTTCTTT.